A single sample gave rise to the 28 T cell receptor beta chains below, sequenced in a study of blood T cell repertoires in COVID-19. Some clones are missing from TCRdb's copy, which holds only in-frame ones; the method was immunoSEQ multiplex PCR. The top ten hold approximately 30% of the sample, which has over 45,000 clones, 80% to 85% seen once. Sequencing was performed on peripheral blood. The receptor source for this set is a woman aged 80 or over with active or convalescent COVID-19.

The genes are TRBV7-9 and TRBJ1-4, with no clear D. V lost 1 base and J 3 bases, leaving 9 bases between the germline ends. The CDR3 length is 15 residues. CDR1 is SEHNR and CDR2 is FQNEAQ in the germline V gene (reference sequence). For the CDR3, the DNA is TGTGCCAGCAGCTTAGGTTCACAGTCTAATGAAAAACTGTTTTTT. This translates into CASSLGSQSNEKLFF.

V usage is TRBV7-2 and J usage is TRBJ2-7; a possible D gene is TRBD1 (6 bases). Trimming cost V 6 bases and J 2 bases, with 14 bases left between them. CDR3 length: 14 residues. Germline CDR1 reads SGHTA; CDR2 reads FQGNSA. CDR3 loop: CASSTGTITYEQYF. In DNA form, the CDR3 reads TGTGCCAGCAGTACCGGGACAATAACCTACGAGCAGTACTTC.

This chain uses TRBV7-2 with TRBJ1-6, with TRBD1 identical over 8 bases. This CDR3 is 14 amino acids long. The J segment lost 10 bases and the V segment lost 6 bases, leaving 8 bases of the junction unmatched. Looked up from germline, CDR1 is SGHTA and CDR2 is FQGNSA. Written as DNA, the CDR3 is TGTGCCAGCAGAGCGACAGGGGAAAAATCACCCCTCCACTTT. Protein: CASRATGEKSPLHF.

The chain carries TRBV12-5 and TRBJ1-4; 9 nucleotides match TRBD1. CDR3 length equals 15 residues. V lost 6 bases to trimming and J lost 5 bases; unmatched junction nucleotides: 7. The V gene's germline CDR1 is LGHNT and CDR2 FRNRAP. The CDR3, as DNA: TGTGCTAGTGGACCTGGGACAGGGAAGAATGAAAAACTGTTTTTT. Translating gives CASGPGTGKNEKLFF.

The V gene is TRBV6-5, the J gene TRBJ1-2; the match to TRBD1 covers 9 bases. Germline V gives CDR1 MNHEY, CDR2 SVGAGI. The CDR3 spans 15 residues. The junction had 10 bases not matched to a gene; V was cut back by 7 bases and J by 4 bases. The CDR3 loop is CASTKKTGGGYGYTF. CDR3 in DNA: TGTGCCAGCACCAAAAAAACAGGGGGCGGCTATGGCTACACCTTC.

The CDR3 nucleotides are TGTGCCAGCAGCTTTGGGACAGGGGGGGACTATGGCTACACCTTC. This codes for CASSFGTGGDYGYTF. The chain uses TRBV7-6 and TRBJ1-2; 11 bases fit TRBD1. The length of the CDR3 is 15 residues. Per germline, CDR1 SGHVS and CDR2 FNYEAQ. The trim removed 3 bases at V and 3 bases at J, leaving 3 bases unmatched.

The CDR3 region has the DNA TGCGCCAGCAGCCAAGACGGGGGGCCCGCAGATACGCAGTATTTT. Encoded protein: CASSQDGGPADTQYF. This chain joins TRBV4-3 and TRBJ2-3; possibly TRBD2 for D (7 bases). Trimming took off 0 bases at V and 4 bases at J, with 11 bases between the two ends. The length of the CDR3 is 15 residues. Germline V gene sequence: CDR1 LGHNA, CDR2 YSLEER.

The chain employs TRBV7-3 and TRBJ2-7; 11 nucleotides line up with TRBD2. The V segment lost 5 bases and the J segment 5 bases; nucleotides outside the gene matches: 5. Germline V gene lookup returns CDR1 SGHTA and CDR2 FQGTGA. The CDR3 runs to 14 residues. The CDR3 nucleotides read TGTGCCAGCAGCCGGTCGGGACTAGCGGACGAGCAGTACTTC. Its translation: CASSRSGLADEQYF.

V gene TRBV12-5 combines with J gene TRBJ2-1; TRBD2 agrees at 12 bases. Germline CDR1 reads LGHNT; CDR2 reads FRNRAP. The CDR3 spans 15 residues. V shed 5 bases and J 6 bases; nucleotides not matched to a gene: 5. In DNA, the CDR3 is TGTGCTAGTGGTCCTAGCGGGGGGGCAGGCAATGAGCAGTTCTTC. Amino acids: CASGPSGGAGNEQFF.

The chain is built from TRBV11-3 and TRBJ2-3; 15 bases agree with TRBD2. This CDR3 spans 17 amino acids. The junction had 7 bases not matched to a gene; V was cut back by 5 bases and J by 4 bases. From germline, CDR1 is SGHNT and CDR2 YENEEA. CDR3 region: CASSQGTSGGFPDTQYF. The DNA for the CDR3 is TGTGCCAGCAGCCAAGGGACTAGCGGGGGGTTCCCAGATACGCAGTATTTT.

This clone was observed a single time. The V gene is TRBV4-3, the J gene TRBJ2-1; D remains unclear. This CDR3 has 17 residues. Germline CDR1 reads LGHNA; CDR2 reads YSLEER. V lost 0 bases, J lost 0 bases, and 12 bases lay in between. The CDR3 DNA follows: TGCGCCAGCAGCCAAGATACCCAGCGCTACTCCTACAATGAGCAGTTCTTC. This translates into CASSQDTQRYSYNEQFF.

This chain connects TRBV7-9 to TRBJ2-3; the match to TRBD1 covers 7 bases. CDR3 length equals 14 residues. Trimming removed 4 bases from V and 2 bases from J; junction bases left unmatched: 3. The germline V gene has CDR1 SEHNR and CDR2 FQNEAQ (reference sequence). DNA for the CDR3: TGTGCCAGCAGCTCGGGACAGTTCACAGATACGCAGTATTTT. Amino acid sequence: CASSSGQFTDTQYF.

The chain couples TRBV11-2 to TRBJ1-3; the match to TRBD1 covers 7 bases. Trimming cost V 6 bases and J 4 bases; bases outside gene matches: 9. This CDR3 has 15 amino acids. CDR1 is SGHAT and CDR2 is FQNNGV in the germline V gene. The CDR3 loop is CASRPNRGEGNTIYF. The DNA for the CDR3 is TGTGCCAGCAGGCCCAACAGGGGCGAAGGAAACACCATATATTTT.

The V and J genes are TRBV25-1 and TRBJ2-5, with D possibly matching TRBD1 (5 bases). Between the trimmed V and J ends, which lost 3 bases and 4 bases, there was a span of 9 bases. This CDR3 has 13 amino acids. Germline lookup yields CDR1 MGHDK and CDR2 SYGVNS. The CDR3 coding sequence is TGTGCCAGCAGTGACGGGCAGGGAGAGACCCAGTACTTC. This sequence encodes CASSDGQGETQYF.

The V call is TRBV24-1, the J call TRBJ2-7, with D tentatively TRBD1 (6 bases). There are 13 residues in the CDR3. The V and J ends lost 2 bases and 5 bases respectively, with 9 bases between them. The V gene's germline CDR1 is KGHDR and CDR2 SFDVKD. In DNA form, the CDR3 reads TGTGCCACCAGTGATTCAGGGGTCCACGAGCAGTACTTC. It yields the protein CATSDSGVHEQYF.

This clone was seen more than once but under ten times. This chain uses TRBV13 with TRBJ1-1; D unclear. V lost 4 bases and J 1 base, leaving 10 bases between the germline ends. The CDR3 consists of 14 residues. Per the germline V gene, CDR1 is PRHDT and CDR2 is FYEKMQ (reference sequence). The CDR3 here is CASSSPPGNTEAFF. Written as DNA, the CDR3 is TGTGCCAGCAGCTCGCCGCCGGGGAACACTGAAGCTTTCTTT.

V is TRBV5-1 and J is TRBJ1-2; 9 bases are shared with TRBD1. This CDR3 has 14 amino acids. With V trimmed by 6 bases and J by 4 bases, 7 bases remained unmatched. Germline CDR1 SGHRS, CDR2 YFSETQ. The DNA for the CDR3 is TGCGCCAGCACCGAGGGACAGGGCATCTATGGCTACACCTTC. This encodes CASTEGQGIYGYTF.

The CDR3: CASSLGAGGLNEQFF. For the CDR3, the DNA is TGTGCCAGCAGCTTAGGGGCGGGGGGGCTTAATGAGCAGTTCTTC. The chain joins TRBV7-8 to TRBJ2-1, with 9 bases aligning to TRBD2. J was trimmed by 7 bases and V by 1 base; bases with no gene match: 5. The CDR3 length is 15 residues. The V gene's germline CDR1 is SGHVS and CDR2 FQNEAQ.

Here the CDR3 DNA reads TGTGCCATCAGTGACGGGACTGGGGCCAACGTCCTGACTTTC. As protein: CAISDGTGANVLTF. The V and J genes are TRBV10-3 and TRBJ2-6, with D possibly TRBD2 on 5 matching bases. Trimming stripped 3 bases from V and 2 bases from J, with 5 bases between. CDR1 is ENHRY and CDR2 is SYGVKD in the germline V gene. CDR3 length: 14 amino acids.

This chain connects TRBV4-2 to TRBJ2-1; D might be TRBD1 (5 bases). Germline assignment: CDR1 LGHNA and CDR2 YNFKEQ. The CDR3 length is 15 residues. V lost 1 base and J 6 bases, leaving 13 bases between the germline ends. The CDR3 loop reads CASSQGQGPANEQFF. CDR3 coding DNA: TGTGCCAGCAGCCAAGGGCAGGGCCCGGCCAATGAGCAGTTCTTC.

The rearrangement joins TRBV18 to TRBJ2-7; 9 bases are shared with TRBD1. The CDR3 is 14 amino acids. Losses at the gene ends were 3 bases for V and 1 base for J; bases not matched to a gene: 1. Germline V gives CDR1 KGHSH, CDR2 LQKENI. CDR3 nucleotides: TGTGCCAGCTCACCCGGGACAGGGTCCTACGAGCAGTACTTC. Protein: CASSPGTGSYEQYF.

The chain joins TRBV5-1 to TRBJ2-7; 7 bases are shared with TRBD1. With V trimmed by 4 bases and J by 0 bases, 10 bases remained unmatched. The CDR3 has 16 amino acids. CDR1 is SGHRS and CDR2 is YFSETQ in the germline V gene. CDR3 protein: CASSPDLDRLSYEQYF. CDR3 in DNA: TGCGCCAGCAGCCCGGATTTGGACAGGCTCTCCTACGAGCAGTACTTC.

The chain has TRBV9 and TRBJ2-2; 13 bases align to TRBD2. Trimming took 0 bases from V and 1 from J; bases not matched to a gene: 3. The CDR3 loop spans 18 amino acids. Looked up from germline, CDR1 is SGDLS and CDR2 is YYNGEE. The CDR3 reads CASSVAGLAGLNTGELFF. Here the CDR3 DNA reads TGTGCCAGCAGCGTAGCGGGACTAGCGGGGCTGAACACCGGGGAGCTGTTTTTT.

The chain links TRBV6-5 to TRBJ2-5; D perhaps matches TRBD1 (6 bases). The CDR3 runs 15 residues. Looked up from germline, CDR1 is MNHEY and CDR2 is SVGAGI. Trimming left V 0 bases short and J 3 bases short, with 11 bases between. Written as DNA, the CDR3 is TGTGCCAGCAGTTACTCGGCGAACAGGGAAGAGACCCAGTACTTC. As protein: CASSYSANREETQYF.

The CDR3 DNA is TGTGCCAGCAGAGCGGGAGTGGCGAACACCGGGGAGCTGTTTTTT. This gives the protein CASRAGVANTGELFF. The chain employs TRBV6-5 and TRBJ2-2; 8 nucleotides align to TRBD2. The CDR3 has 15 residues. With 6 bases clipped from V and 0 bases from J, the junction kept 3 bases outside the gene matches. Germline V lookup: CDR1 MNHEY, CDR2 SVGAGI.

The V call is TRBV6-1, the J call TRBJ2-3, with a tentative D call TRBD2 (6 bases). CDR3 length: 16 residues. Looked up from germline, CDR1 is MNHNS and CDR2 is SASEGT. Trimming pared 2 bases from V and 1 base from J, leaving 13 bases between. CDR3 sequence reads: CASSERGGAGTDTQYF. The CDR3 nucleotides read TGTGCCAGCAGTGAAAGGGGCGGGGCCGGCACAGATACGCAGTATTTT.

The genes are TRBV2 and TRBJ1-1, with D hard to call. This CDR3 is 13 amino acids long. Trimming took off 4 bases at V and 3 bases at J, with 9 bases between the two ends. The germline V gene has CDR1 SNHLY and CDR2 FYNNEI. CDR3 in amino acids: CASSVGRDTEAFF. The CDR3 DNA reads as TGTGCCAGCAGTGTTGGGAGGGACACTGAAGCTTTCTTT.

V gene TRBV28 combines with J gene TRBJ2-7; possible D gene TRBD1, 7 bases. CDR3 length: 15 amino acids. Germline V gene lookup returns CDR1 MDHEN and CDR2 SYDVKM. V dropped 7 bases and J dropped 2 bases, with 18 bases sitting between them. CDR3 loop: CASTTGGGQTYEQYF. CDR3 in DNA: TGTGCCAGCACCACCGGAGGGGGACAGACCTACGAGCAGTACTTC. The full variable domain, its missing parts supplied by reference TRBV28 and TRBJ2-7, is DVKVTQSSRYLVKRTGEKVFLECVQDMDHENMFWYRQDPGLGLRLIYFSYDVKMKEKGDIPEGYSVSREKKERFSLILESASTNQTSMYLCASTTGGGQTYEQYFGPGTRLTVT.